Only one count was recorded for the clone carrying this T cell receptor (beta chain). Its antigen is as yet unknown. Noted time point: recipient sample about 28 days before transplant, after cytoreduction. Blood collection times were about day -28 and days 30, 100, 180 posttransplant. This sample is drawn from a study of T cell clonotyping in hematopoietic cell transplantation. About the research overall: Recipients' pretransplant samples followed cytoreduction.

Notes on the study in general: Pathologically expanded recipient clonotypes increased progressively from day 30 to day 180 as diversity fell.

Looked up from germline, CDR1 is LNHDA and CDR2 is SQIVND (reference sequence). Unmatched junction bases numbered 9, after V lost 3 bases and J lost 6 bases. CDR3 length equals 16 residues. The assay was immunoSEQ multiplex PCR, and TCRdb's table has in-frame clones only and misses some. Of tens of thousands of clones in the sample, almost 97% are singletons; the top ten hold roughly 1.7%. The V and J genes are TRBV19 and TRBJ2-2; TRBD1 matches 8 bases. The sequencing here drew on peripheral blood mononuclear cells, taken before stem cell transplant. The sequence was collected from a woman between 45 and 65 years old with acute myeloid leukemia. Some clones in this sample may be carry-over from other donors' samples. CDR3 residues: CASSMAGTGRPGELFF. The CDR3 nucleotides are TGTGCCAGTAGTATGGCAGGGACAGGACGTCCCGGGGAGCTGTTTTTT.